The present entry profiles one T cell receptor beta chain with its context. The method was immunoSEQ multiplex PCR; TCRdb's version includes in-frame clones alone and lacks a portion of them. The profile shows a few hundred thousand clones, roughly 86% of them singletons. This entry belongs to a study of blood T cell repertoires in COVID-19. CDR1 and CDR2 from the germline V gene are SNHLY and FYNNEI. CDR3 length: 15 residues. Deletions cut 8 bases from V and 4 bases from J, with 18 bases between. The chain employs TRBV2 and TRBJ1-5; weak D call: TRBD1 (5 bases). This clonotype originated in a man younger than 40 who had recovered from COVID-19. The specimen sequenced was PBMCs or T cells enriched from blood (not recorded which). The CDR3 DNA sequence: TGTGCCAGCGCCGAACAGGTGGGAGGGAATCAGCCCCAGCATTTT. Its translation is CASAEQVGGNQPQHF.